This TCR beta chain derives from a study of cytomegalovirus exposure and HLA in healthy donors. Looked up from germline, CDR1 is LGHNA and CDR2 is YSLEER. The CDR3 covers 14 residues. V lost 4 bases and J lost 1, with 8 bases in between. Assay used: immunoSEQ multiplex PCR; TCRdb lists only in-frame clones, some missing. This sample has 250,000 to 300,000 clones, with 80% to 90% found just once. Sequencing was done on a sample of PBMCs. This chain joins TRBV4-3 and TRBJ2-1, with D tentatively TRBD1 (6 bases). The clonotype comes from a woman aged 18-29 years in good health and CMV-seronegative. The CDR3 region is CASSLDSSYNEQFF. CDR3 DNA: TGCGCCAGCAGCCTGGACAGTTCCTACAATGAGCAGTTCTTC.